This entry is about one T cell receptor beta chain. Its specificity is not known. This sample was included in a study of OX40 agonist ivuxolimab in advanced cancers. Study-wide findings and caveats: Partly responding patients at 0.1-3.0 mg/kg showed some of the smallest clonal expansion.

A history of autoimmune disease or systemic immunosuppression excluded patients. Germline CDR1 is SGDLS and CDR2 is YYNGEE. The CDR3 sequence is 16 residues long. The V gene end was trimmed by 0 bases and the J gene end by 6 bases; junction bases not matched to a gene: 8. Sequencing used immunoSEQ multiplex PCR; TCRdb keeps in-frame clones, though not all of them. The sample shows around 25,000 clones, 77% of them seen only once. This receptor was obtained from an adult with an advanced solid tumor such as melanoma, head and neck, liver or kidney cancer. V gene TRBV9 combines with J gene TRBJ2-5, with 10 bases lining up with TRBD2. The specimen was CD4+ or CD8+ T cells sorted from blood, collected in a trial of the OX40 agonist ivuxolimab. CDR3 in amino acids: CASSVGVAGGSQTQYF. In DNA, the CDR3 is TGTGCCAGCAGCGTAGGGGTAGCGGGGGGATCCCAGACCCAGTACTTC.